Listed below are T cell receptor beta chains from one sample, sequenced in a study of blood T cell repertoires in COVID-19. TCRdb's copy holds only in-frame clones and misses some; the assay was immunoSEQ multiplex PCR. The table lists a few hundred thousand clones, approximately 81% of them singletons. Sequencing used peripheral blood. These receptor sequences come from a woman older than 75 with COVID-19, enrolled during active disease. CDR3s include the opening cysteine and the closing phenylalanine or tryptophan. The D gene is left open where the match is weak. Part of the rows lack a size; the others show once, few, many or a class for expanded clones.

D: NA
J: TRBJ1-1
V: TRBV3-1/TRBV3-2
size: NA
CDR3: CASSQEAARQAFF
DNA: TGTGCCAGCAGCCAAGAAGCGGCCAGACAAGCTTTCTTT

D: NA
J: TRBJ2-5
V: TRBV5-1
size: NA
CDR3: CASSGTGNIGGETQYF
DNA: TGCGCCAGCAGCGGTACAGGGAATATAGGGGGAGAGACCCAGTACTTC

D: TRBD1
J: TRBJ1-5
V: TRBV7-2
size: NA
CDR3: CASSADRGRQPQHF
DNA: TGTGCCAGCAGTGCCGACAGGGGCCGCCAGCCCCAGCATTTT

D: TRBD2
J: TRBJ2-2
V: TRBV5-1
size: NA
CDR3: CASSVDRGLAEFTGELFF
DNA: TGCGCCAGCAGCGTGGACAGGGGACTAGCGGAGTTCACCGGGGAGCTGTTTTTT

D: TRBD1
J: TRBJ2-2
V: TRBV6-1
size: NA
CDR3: CASSDQTGVLELFF
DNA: TGTGCCAGCAGTGATCAGACAGGGGTCCTGGAGCTGTTTTTT

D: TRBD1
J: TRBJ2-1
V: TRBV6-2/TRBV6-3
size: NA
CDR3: CASSYSIRAGGDYNEQFF
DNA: TGTGCCAGCAGTTACTCGATAAGGGCAGGGGGCGACTACAATGAGCAGTTCTTC

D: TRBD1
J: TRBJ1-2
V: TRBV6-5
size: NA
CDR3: CASSSLTGTGGYTF
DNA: TGTGCCAGCAGTTCGTTGACAGGGACGGGTGGCTACACCTTC

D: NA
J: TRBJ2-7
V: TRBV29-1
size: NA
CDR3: CSVATRGAGYEQYF
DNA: TGCAGCGTTGCTACTCGGGGGGCGGGGTACGAGCAGTACTTC

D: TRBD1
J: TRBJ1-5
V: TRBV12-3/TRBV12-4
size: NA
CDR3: CASRPTGNQPQHF
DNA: TGTGCCAGCAGACCGACAGGGAATCAGCCCCAGCATTTT

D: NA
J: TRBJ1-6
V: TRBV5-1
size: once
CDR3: CASSLMRRPYSPLHF
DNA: TGCGCCAGCAGCTTGATGCGCAGGCCTTATTCACCCCTCCACTTT

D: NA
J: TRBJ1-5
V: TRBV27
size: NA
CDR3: CASSRPGLGQPQHF
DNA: TGTGCCAGCAGCAGACCAGGGTTGGGTCAGCCCCAGCATTTT

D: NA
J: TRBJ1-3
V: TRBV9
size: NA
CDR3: CASSVQGATGNTIYF
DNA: TGTGCCAGCAGCGTCCAAGGGGCGACTGGAAACACCATATATTTT

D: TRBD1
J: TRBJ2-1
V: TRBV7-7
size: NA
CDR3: CASSLGQGAYNEQFF
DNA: TGTGCCAGCAGCTTGGGACAGGGGGCGTACAATGAGCAGTTCTTC

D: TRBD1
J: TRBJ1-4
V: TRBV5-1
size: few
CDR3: CASSGGRTGQGEKLFF
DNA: TGCGCCAGCAGCGGTGGGCGGACAGGGCAAGGGGAAAAACTGTTTTTT

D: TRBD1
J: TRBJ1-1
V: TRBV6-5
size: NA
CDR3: CATQTGEVTEAFF
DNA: TGTGCCACCCAGACAGGGGAGGTAACTGAAGCTTTCTTT

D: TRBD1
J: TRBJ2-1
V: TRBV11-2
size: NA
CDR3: CASSLVGTGASSSEQFF
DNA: TGTGCCAGCAGCTTAGTCGGGACAGGGGCATCCTCAAGTGAGCAGTTCTTC

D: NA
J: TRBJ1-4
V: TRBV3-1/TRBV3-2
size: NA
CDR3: CASSQVSEKLFF
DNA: TGTGCCAGCAGCCAAGTTAGTGAAAAACTGTTTTTT

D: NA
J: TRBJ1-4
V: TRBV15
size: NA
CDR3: CATSSQGTTNEKLFF
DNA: TGTGCCACCAGCAGCCAGGGGACTACAAATGAAAAACTGTTTTTT

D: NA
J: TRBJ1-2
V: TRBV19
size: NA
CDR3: CASQVFNYGYTF
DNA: TGTGCCAGTCAGGTTTTTAACTATGGCTACACCTTC

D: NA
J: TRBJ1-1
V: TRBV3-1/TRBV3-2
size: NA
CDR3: CASSQGQGNTEAFF
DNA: TGTGCCAGCAGCCAAGGTCAGGGGAACACTGAAGCTTTCTTT